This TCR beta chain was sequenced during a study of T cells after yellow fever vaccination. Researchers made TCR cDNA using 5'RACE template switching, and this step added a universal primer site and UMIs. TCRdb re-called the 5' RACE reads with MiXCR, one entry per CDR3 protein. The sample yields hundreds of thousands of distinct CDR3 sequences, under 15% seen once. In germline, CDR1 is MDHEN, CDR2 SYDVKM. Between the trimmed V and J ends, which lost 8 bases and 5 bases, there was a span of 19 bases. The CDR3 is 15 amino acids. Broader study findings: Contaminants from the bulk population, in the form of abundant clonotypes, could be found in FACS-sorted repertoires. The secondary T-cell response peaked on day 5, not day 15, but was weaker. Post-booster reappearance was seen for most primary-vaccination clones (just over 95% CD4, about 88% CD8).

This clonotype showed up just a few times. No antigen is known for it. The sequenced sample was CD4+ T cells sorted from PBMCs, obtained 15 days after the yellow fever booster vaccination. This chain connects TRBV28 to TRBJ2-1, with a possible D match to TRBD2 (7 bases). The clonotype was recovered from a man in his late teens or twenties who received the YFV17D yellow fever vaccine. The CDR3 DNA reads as TGTGCCAGCCGCTTGGGGGGGCCCCCTAACAATGAGCAGTTCTTC. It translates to CASRLGGPPNNEQFF.